The source of this T cell receptor beta chain is a study of regulatory T cells in long-lasting Graves disease. This clonotype has a count of ten or more. Arm-PCR with iRepertoire HTBI primers amplified the CDR3 regions for these TCR beta libraries. TCRdb reprocessed the multiplex PCR reads with MiXCR, giving one entry per CDR3 protein. In the table there are 200,000 to 250,000 distinct CDR3 sequences, roughly 19% of which are singletons. The trim removed 4 bases at V and 7 bases at J, leaving 4 bases unmatched. The CDR3 loop spans 13 amino acids. Germline loops: CDR1 SGHTA, CDR2 FQGNSA. Time point reported: newly diagnosed GD, antithyroid drugs for less than 3 months. Following extraction of RNA from PBMCs, that RNA was used to make the TCR library. The data also belong to a second study, concerning T cells in Graves' hyperthyroidism and ophthalmopathy. From that paper: Graves' hyperthyroidism showing no ophthalmopathy progression within 18 months was considered stable.

This chain links TRBV7-2 with TRBJ2-7; 10 bases are shared with TRBD1. The TCR was taken from a woman aged 25 to 39 with Graves disease. Sequencing used peripheral blood mononuclear cells (PBMCs), obtained at new diagnosis, from a patient treated with antithyroid drugs. As DNA, the CDR3 is TGTGCCAGCAGCTCGACAGGGGGCGGGGAGCAGTACTTC. This encodes CASSSTGGGEQYF.